These 5 T cell receptor beta chains originate from one sample sequenced in a study of shared clonotypes between healthy human individuals. The repertoire was sequenced with immunoSEQ multiplex PCR; TCRdb's copy has only in-frame clones and lacks some. The table has around 1.1 million clones, 70% to 80% seen once. Sequences were obtained from memory CD4+ T cells from PBMCs. Documented subset: CD45RA-negative fraction. The receptor set was obtained from a man aged 18 to 30 in good health. Some clones in this sample may be carry-over from other donors' samples.

The V call is TRBV6-6, the J call TRBJ1-2, with no clear D. V was pared by 7 bases and J by 6 bases, with 9 bases between. Per the germline V gene, CDR1 is MNHNY and CDR2 is SVGAGI (reference sequence). The CDR3 consists of 11 residues. The CDR3 protein is CASTDGNGYTF. CDR3 sequence (DNA): TGTGCCAGCACGGACGGGAATGGCTACACCTTC.

Comments on this clone: One base separates it from a far larger clone, so it is likely a read error. The CDR3 loop reads CAWSVIGSLGTQYF. As DNA, the CDR3 is TGTGCCTGGAGTGTAATCGGCAGCCTTGGGACCCAGTACTTC. The V and J genes are TRBV30 and TRBJ2-5; D not certain. The germline V gene encodes CDR1 GTSNPN and CDR2 SVGIG (reference sequence). Trimming pared 0 bases from V and 7 bases from J, leaving 15 bases between. The CDR3 has 14 residues.

About this clone: A single base separates this from a much larger clone, so it may be a read error. The V gene is TRBV30, the J gene TRBJ1-2, with TRBD1 as a possible D gene (6 bases). Germline V gene sequence: CDR1 GTSNPN, CDR2 SVGIG (reference sequence). CDR3 length: 11 residues. This CDR3 reads CAWRGAYGYAF. DNA for the CDR3: TGTGCCTGGAGGGGGGCGTATGGCTACGCCTTC.

The V call is TRBV28, the J call TRBJ2-7; TRBD1 matches at 7 bases. V lost 6 bases and J lost 2; bases outside the gene matches: 7. The CDR3 contains 14 residues. Germline CDR1 and CDR2: MDHEN and SYDVKM. The CDR3 protein is CASRNQGQPYEQYF. CDR3 coding DNA: TGTGCCAGCAGAAACCAGGGACAGCCCTACGAGCAGTACTTC.

This clone has just a few counts. The V call is TRBV5-5, the J call TRBJ2-4; D gene unclear. Germline assignment: CDR1 SGHKS and CDR2 YYEKEE (reference sequence). V was shortened by 0 bases and J by 5 bases, with 9 bases between the two germline ends. There are 14 residues in the CDR3. Here the CDR3 reads CASSLGSTQNIQYF. In DNA form, the CDR3 reads TGTGCCAGCAGCTTGGGGTCTACCCAAAACATTCAGTACTTC.